This T cell receptor (beta chain) appears in the sequencing data of a study of T cell responses to AZD1222 COVID-19 vaccine. Germline values: CDR1 SGHAT, CDR2 FQNNGV. V lost 0 bases to trimming and J lost 1 base; unmatched junction nucleotides: 5. The CDR3 spans 17 residues. Assay: immunoSEQ multiplex PCR; the TCRdb copy retains only in-frame clones and omits some. Of about 210,000 clones in the sample, roughly 94% were seen once. This receptor was taken from an adult who received the MenACWY meningococcal vaccine as a control. Material: peripheral blood, obtained 28 days after the second dose of the MenACWY control vaccine. The chain has TRBV11-2 and TRBJ2-3, with 9 bases lining up with TRBD1. The CDR3 loop is CASSLDVRTGGTDTQYF. The CDR3 nucleotides read TGTGCCAGCAGCTTAGATGTGAGGACAGGGGGCACAGATACGCAGTATTTT.